These 29 T cell receptor beta chains came from one sample sequenced in a study of cytomegalovirus exposure and HLA in healthy donors. PCR employed 60 Vbeta and 13 Jbeta primers. Only in-frame clones appear in the TCRdb table, and some are missing; sequencing was by immunoSEQ multiplex PCR. The table records approximately 170,000 clones, approximately 83% of them present only once. Sequenced input: PBMCs. Receptors were obtained from a boy between 2 and 15 years old in good health and CMV-seronegative.

The chain combines TRBV5-6 with TRBJ2-1, with D uncertain. The CDR3 covers 13 residues. V lost 0 bases, J lost 4 bases, and 5 bases lay in between. CDR1 and CDR2 from the germline V gene are SGHDT and YYEEEE. CDR3: CASSLVAYNEQFF. The CDR3 nucleotides read TGTGCCAGCAGCTTGGTGGCTTACAATGAGCAGTTCTTC. The full variable domain, rest sourced from reference TRBV5-6 and TRBJ2-1, is DAGVTQSPTHLIKTRGQQVTLRCSPKSGHDTVSWYQQALGQGPQFIFQYYEEEERQRGNFPDRFSGHQFPNYSSELNVNALLLGDSALYLCASSLVAYNEQFFGPGTRLTVL.

The V and J genes are TRBV5-4 and TRBJ1-1, with D possibly TRBD1 on 5 matching bases. The CDR3 covers 13 residues. The V end was cut by 3 bases, the J end by 2 bases, with 8 bases between. Germline V gene data show CDR1 as SGHNT and CDR2 as YYREEE (reference sequence). This chain's CDR3 is CASSSTENTEAFF. The CDR3 coding sequence is TGTGCCAGCAGCTCGACAGAAAACACTGAAGCTTTCTTT.

The CDR3 reads CASGQFKAFF. DNA of the CDR3: TGTGCCAGTGGACAGTTTAAAGCTTTCTTT. The rearrangement uses TRBV19 and TRBJ1-1, with D possibly matching TRBD1 (6 bases). The V end lost 8 bases, the J end lost 9 bases, and 10 bases lay between the germline ends. This CDR3 is built from 10 residues. Germline loops: CDR1 LNHDA, CDR2 SQIVND (reference sequence).

This chain uses TRBV4-1 with TRBJ2-2; 9 bases align to TRBD2. This CDR3 is built from 20 residues. The germline CDR1 and CDR2 sequences are MGHRA and YSYEKL. V lost 4 bases to trimming and J lost 4 bases; unmatched junction nucleotides: 19. Here the CDR3 DNA reads TGCGCCAGCAGCCTCAACCCGACCTGGGAAGCGGGGGGTCTCACCGGGGAGCTGTTTTTT. Amino acids: CASSLNPTWEAGGLTGELFF.

CDR3 DNA sequence: TGCGCCAGCAGCCAAGGGTTGGAGGGTGCTGAAGCTTTCTTT. It encodes CASSQGLEGAEAFF. The V and J genes are TRBV4-3 and TRBJ1-1; D is unclear. The CDR3 has 14 residues. Trimming took off 1 base at V and 6 bases at J, with 12 bases between the two ends. Germline CDR1 is LGHNA and CDR2 is YSLEER.

In this sample, this clone turned up a few times. The chain is built from TRBV11-2 and TRBJ1-3, with 8 bases aligning to TRBD1. V was pared by 4 bases and J by 4 bases, with 3 bases of the junction left unmatched. Germline V gene sequence: CDR1 SGHAT, CDR2 FQNNGV. CDR3 length: 14 residues. The CDR3 DNA reads TGTGCCAGCAGCTCGGACAGGGTAGGAAACACCATATATTTT. Its translation: CASSSDRVGNTIYF. Full variable domain (rest looked up from reference TRBV11-2 and TRBJ1-3): EAGVAQSPRYKIIEKRQSVAFWCNPISGHATLYWYQQILGQGPKLLIQFQNNGVVDDSQLPKDRFSAERLKGVDSTLKIQPAKLEDSAVYLCASSSDRVGNTIYFGEGSWLTVV.

This chain's CDR3 is CASSLARDSTNEQFF. The CDR3 DNA sequence: TGTGCCAGCAGCTTAGCCCGGGACAGCACTAATGAGCAGTTCTTC. The gene calls are TRBV7-2 and TRBJ2-1; 7 bases agree with TRBD1. The V gene end was trimmed by 0 bases and the J gene end by 7 bases; junction bases not matched to a gene: 6. The CDR3 sequence is 15 residues long. Germline V gives CDR1 SGHTA, CDR2 FQGNSA. Full variable domain (remainder filled in from reference TRBV7-2 and TRBJ2-1): GAGVSQSPSNKVTEKGKDVELRCDPISGHTALYWYRQSLGQGLEFLIYFQGNSAPDKSGLPSDRFSAERTGGSVSTLTIQRTQQEDSAVYLCASSLARDSTNEQFFGPGTRLTVL.

The chain recombines TRBV28 with TRBJ1-2, with D uncertain. The germline CDR1 and CDR2 sequences are MDHEN and SYDVKM. V was trimmed by 5 bases and J by 1 base, leaving 5 bases between them. The CDR3 runs 12 residues. Here the CDR3 DNA reads TGTGCCAGCAGTCTAATTAACTATGGCTACACCTTC. It encodes CASSLINYGYTF.

This chain joins TRBV29-1 and TRBJ1-1, with 7 bases matching TRBD1. Unmatched junction bases numbered 10, after V lost 5 bases and J lost 1 base. The CDR3 length is 15 residues. From germline, CDR1 is SQVTM and CDR2 ANQGSEA. The CDR3 bases are TGCAGCGTTCAAGGGTTCCGACAGGGGAACACTGAAGCTTTCTTT. Protein sequence: CSVQGFRQGNTEAFF.

This clone has more than one count but fewer than ten. The gene calls are TRBV10-1 and TRBJ2-1, with 11 bases fitting TRBD2. Per germline, CDR1 WNHNN and CDR2 SYGVQD (reference sequence). After removal of 5 bases from V and 7 bases from J, the junction contained 7 bases not matched to a gene. CDR3 size: 15 residues. The CDR3 DNA reads TGCGCCAGCAGTCGTTTAGCGGGGGGGTCAAATGAGCAGTTCTTC. Amino acid sequence: CASSRLAGGSNEQFF.

The chain employs TRBV5-6 and TRBJ1-2; possible D gene TRBD1, 6 bases. The CDR3 has 15 amino acids. The germline V gene has CDR1 SGHDT and CDR2 YYEEEE. The V end lost 1 base, the J end lost 1 base, and 11 bases lay between the germline ends. CDR3 region: CASSLLGAGNYGYTF. The CDR3 DNA reads as TGTGCCAGCAGCTTGCTGGGGGCAGGTAACTATGGCTACACCTTC.

This clone showed up just once. The chain employs TRBV6-5 and TRBJ1-1; the match to TRBD1 covers 7 bases. This CDR3 contains 14 residues. Germline-derived CDR1 and CDR2 are MNHEY and SVGAGI. The junction had 14 bases not matched to a gene; V was cut back by 10 bases and J by 6 bases. The CDR3 region is CATQGPGGFAEAFF. The CDR3 nucleotides are TGTGCCACACAGGGGCCTGGAGGTTTCGCTGAAGCTTTCTTT.

The chain combines TRBV5-5 with TRBJ1-4; D might be TRBD1 (5 bases). The germline gives CDR1 SGHKS, CDR2 YYEKEE (reference sequence). Trimming stripped 0 bases from V and 8 bases from J, with 14 bases between. The CDR3 runs to 15 residues. For the CDR3, the DNA is TGTGCCAGCAGCTTGGAAGGGGCAGGTAACGAAAAACTGTTTTTT. It translates to CASSLEGAGNEKLFF.

This sequence joins TRBV30 and TRBJ2-7; D may be TRBD2 (5 bases). V was clipped by 0 bases and J by 2 bases, with 8 bases between them. This CDR3 has 13 amino acids. Germline CDR1 and CDR2: GTSNPN and SVGIG (reference sequence). Here the CDR3 reads CAWSVSGTYEQYF. The CDR3 DNA reads TGTGCCTGGAGTGTAAGCGGTACCTACGAGCAGTACTTC.

The V and J genes are TRBV12-5 and TRBJ1-1; D is ambiguous. This CDR3 region has 15 residues. The germline V gene encodes CDR1 LGHNT and CDR2 FRNRAP. V lost 1 base and J 1 base, leaving 10 bases between the germline ends. CDR3 amino acids: CASGLERAGNTEAFF. CDR3 nucleotide sequence: TGTGCTAGTGGTTTGGAGAGGGCAGGGAACACTGAAGCTTTCTTT.

This clone was seen a few times. The rearrangement uses TRBV7-8 and TRBJ2-3; 9 bases map to TRBD2. The ends lost 1 base at V and 9 bases at J; junction bases unmatched: 14. The germline CDR1 and CDR2 sequences are SGHVS and FQNEAQ. The CDR3 is 17 amino acids. Here the CDR3 reads CASSLGKAGGRTGTQYF. The DNA for the CDR3 is TGTGCCAGCAGCTTAGGCAAAGCGGGGGGCCGTACGGGAACGCAGTATTTT.

This clone was seen a single time. This chain uses TRBV5-5 with TRBJ2-1; 7 positions agree with TRBD2. The CDR3 loop spans 14 amino acids. Trimming cost V 6 bases and J 0 bases; bases outside gene matches: 3. Germline CDR1 is SGHKS and CDR2 is YYEKEE (reference sequence). The CDR3 nucleotides read TGTGCCAGCATCGGGGGGATCTCCTACAATGAGCAGTTCTTC. Translated, it gives CASIGGISYNEQFF.

The chain uses TRBV7-2 and TRBJ2-5; TRBD2 might be the D (5 bases). The length of the CDR3 is 13 residues. Germline CDR1 SGHTA, CDR2 FQGNSA. Between the trimmed V and J ends, which lost 0 bases and 5 bases, there was a span of 7 bases. Written as DNA, the CDR3 is TGTGCCAGCAGCTTAGCACGGAGGGAGACCCAGTACTTC. Protein sequence: CASSLARRETQYF. Together with reference TRBV7-2 and TRBJ2-5, the CDR3 gives the full variable domain: GAGVSQSPSNKVTEKGKDVELRCDPISGHTALYWYRQSLGQGLEFLIYFQGNSAPDKSGLPSDRFSAERTGGSVSTLTIQRTQQEDSAVYLCASSLARRETQYFGPGTRLLVL.

CDR3 protein: CASSPLAGLRSYEQYF. CDR3 DNA: TGTGCCAGCAGCCCATTGGCCGGACTGCGATCCTACGAGCAGTACTTC. The J gene is TRBJ2-7, the V gene TRBV27, with D tentatively TRBD2 (5 bases). The CDR3 covers 16 residues. In germline, CDR1 is MNHEY, CDR2 SMNVEV (reference sequence). V dropped 6 bases and J dropped 1 base, with 19 bases sitting between them.

The V and J genes are TRBV7-2 and TRBJ1-3; TRBD1 might be the D (6 bases). V dropped 1 base and J dropped 5 bases, with 12 bases sitting between them. Germline V gives CDR1 SGHTA, CDR2 FQGNSA. CDR3 length equals 15 residues. CDR3 sequence reads: CASSLGGTGRNTIYF. The CDR3 nucleotides read TGTGCCAGCAGCTTAGGAGGCACAGGGAGAAACACCATATATTTT.

This chain uses TRBV10-2 with TRBJ1-6, with 10 bases lining up with TRBD1. Germline V gene sequence: CDR1 WSHSY, CDR2 SAAADI. The CDR3 has 13 amino acids. The V and J ends lost 8 bases and 8 bases, in that order; junction bases with no gene match: 3. CDR3 sequence reads: CASLGQGDSPLHF. For the CDR3, the DNA is TGCGCCAGCCTTGGACAGGGGGATTCACCCCTCCACTTT.

Written as DNA, the CDR3 is TGTGCCAGCAGTGAAGCAATATTACGGGGGGCTGGCGGCTATGGCTACACCTTC. The encoded protein is CASSEAILRGAGGYGYTF. The V call is TRBV6-1, the J call TRBJ1-2, with D tentatively TRBD1 (6 bases). CDR1 MNHNS and CDR2 SASEGT come from the germline V gene. V gave up 0 bases and J gave up 4 bases, with 21 bases separating them. The CDR3 contains 18 residues.

The V call is TRBV6-1, the J call TRBJ2-5; 9 nucleotides match TRBD1. V trimming: 2 bases; J trimming: 2 bases; junction bases outside the gene matches: 3. Germline CDR1 is MNHNS and CDR2 is SASEGT. There are 15 residues in the CDR3. The CDR3 spells CASSEWGQGQETQYF. CDR3 in DNA: TGTGCCAGCAGTGAATGGGGACAGGGACAAGAGACCCAGTACTTC.

CDR3 sequence reads: CASSYGAGGGEQFF. The CDR3 coding sequence is TGTGCCAGCAGTTACGGCGCGGGAGGAGGGGAGCAGTTCTTC. The V gene is TRBV6-5, the J gene TRBJ2-1; 8 nucleotides agree with TRBD2. The germline gives CDR1 MNHEY, CDR2 SVGAGI. This CDR3 region has 14 residues. V lost 2 bases, J lost 10 bases, and 7 bases stayed unmatched.

This chain connects TRBV6-6 to TRBJ1-5; D ambiguous. The germline V and J ends were trimmed by 9 bases and 0 bases, with 9 bases remaining between them. This CDR3 spans 13 amino acids. Germline CDR1 MNHNY, CDR2 SVGAGI (reference sequence). CDR3 in amino acids: CASLGYSNQPQHF. CDR3 in DNA: TGTGCCAGTTTGGGCTATAGCAATCAGCCCCAGCATTTT.

The rearrangement uses TRBV11-3 and TRBJ2-1; D is possibly TRBD1 (5 bases). This CDR3 has 16 residues. Germline CDR1 reads SGHNT; CDR2 reads YENEEA. Trimming left V 0 bases short and J 4 bases short, with 13 bases between. Here the CDR3 DNA reads TGTGCCAGCAGCTTAGATTCCTGGGGCTCGTACAATGAGCAGTTCTTC. It codes for CASSLDSWGSYNEQFF.

This chain joins TRBV7-2 and TRBJ2-7; no clear D. The CDR3 contains 12 residues. V dropped 4 bases and J dropped 2 bases, with 6 bases sitting between them. Germline V CDR1 and CDR2: SGHTA, FQGNSA. This CDR3 is CASSSSAYEQYF. The CDR3 DNA is TGTGCCAGCAGCTCCTCGGCCTACGAGCAGTACTTC. Supplemented by reference TRBV7-2 and TRBJ2-7, the full variable domain reads GAGVSQSPSNKVTEKGKDVELRCDPISGHTALYWYRQSLGQGLEFLIYFQGNSAPDKSGLPSDRFSAERTGGSVSTLTIQRTQQEDSAVYLCASSSSAYEQYFGPGTRLTVT.

This rearrangement joins TRBV6-5 to TRBJ2-5; TRBD1 matches at 7 bases. Germline V lookup: CDR1 MNHEY, CDR2 SVGAGI. The J segment lost 2 bases and the V segment lost 4 bases, leaving 1 base of the junction unmatched. The CDR3 sequence is 13 residues long. In DNA, the CDR3 is TGTGCCAGCAGTTCGGGACAGCAAGAGACCCAGTACTTC. Amino acids: CASSSGQQETQYF.

The V and J genes are TRBV19 and TRBJ2-1; no reliable D call. CDR3 size: 13 residues. V dropped 7 bases and J dropped 3 bases, with 10 bases sitting between them. Germline-derived CDR1 and CDR2 are LNHDA and SQIVND (reference sequence). CDR3 in amino acids: CASTPSIYNEQFF. DNA for the CDR3: TGTGCCAGTACCCCGAGCATCTACAATGAGCAGTTCTTC.